This passage covers 25 T cell receptor beta chains from one sample sequenced in a study of stem cell transplantation in POMP-related autoinflammatory disease. Generated by immunoSEQ multiplex PCR, the TCRdb table keeps only in-frame clones and is missing some. This table has about 4,900 clones, more than 85% appearing once. This material consisted of CD8+ T cells from PBMCs, taken after stem cell transplantation. The origin of the receptors is a human patient with POMP-related autoinflammation and immune dysregulation (PRAID). A share of the T cells may be of graft donor origin.

This chain joins TRBV7-9 and TRBJ2-1; D gene uncertain. Germline CDR1 is SEHNR and CDR2 is FQNEAQ (reference sequence). The CDR3 loop spans 14 amino acids. Trimming pared 1 base from V and 0 bases from J, leaving 4 bases between. CDR3 amino acids: CASSLEGSYNEQFF. CDR3 sequence (DNA): TGTGCCAGCAGCTTAGAGGGCTCCTACAATGAGCAGTTCTTC. The complete variable domain, with remaining parts taken from reference TRBV7-9 and TRBJ2-1, reads DTGVSQNPRHKITKRGQNVTFRCDPISEHNRLYWYRQTLGQGPEFLTYFQNEAQLEKSRLLSDRFSAERPKGSFSTLEIQRTEQGDSAMYLCASSLEGSYNEQFFGPGTRLTVL.

The gene calls are TRBV19 and TRBJ2-1; 12 bases match TRBD2. With V trimmed by 6 bases and J by 4 bases, 4 bases remained unmatched. Per germline, CDR1 LNHDA and CDR2 SQIVND (reference sequence). The CDR3 contains 15 residues. The CDR3 reads CASSRTSGEYNEQFF. The CDR3 DNA is TGTGCCAGTAGCAGGACTAGCGGGGAATACAATGAGCAGTTCTTC. The full variable domain, with the rest looked up from reference TRBV19 and TRBJ2-1, is DGGITQSPKYLFRKEGQNVTLSCEQNLNHDAMYWYRQDPGQGLRLIYYSQIVNDFQKGDIAEGYSVSREKKESFPLTVTSAQKNPTAFYLCASSRTSGEYNEQFFGPGTRLTVL.

In DNA form, the CDR3 reads TGTGCCAGCAGCTCCCCTAGCGGGAGCGCCTACGAGCAGTACTTC. Translated, it gives CASSSPSGSAYEQYF. The chain employs TRBV7-9 and TRBJ2-7, with TRBD2 matching 10 bases. V lost 4 bases and J lost 2; bases outside the gene matches: 5. The length of the CDR3 is 15 residues. In germline, CDR1 is SEHNR, CDR2 FQNEAQ (reference sequence).

The J gene is TRBJ2-1, the V gene TRBV24-1; D gene uncertain. The CDR3 is made up of 13 amino acids. V lost 0 bases, J lost 8 bases, and 7 bases lay in between. Germline CDR1 reads KGHDR; CDR2 reads SFDVKD. The CDR3 here is CATSDLNGDEQFF. CDR3 nucleotide sequence: TGTGCCACCAGTGATTTGAATGGTGATGAGCAGTTCTTC.

V gene TRBV9 combines with J gene TRBJ2-1, with 9 bases matching TRBD2. CDR1 is SGDLS and CDR2 is YYNGEE in the germline V gene. J was trimmed by 5 bases and V by 0 bases; bases with no gene match: 3. CDR3 length equals 15 residues. For the CDR3, the DNA is TGTGCCAGCAGCGTAGTGGGACTAGCTGACAATGAGCAGTTCTTC. Protein: CASSVVGLADNEQFF. Drawing the rest from reference TRBV9 and TRBJ2-1, the complete variable domain is DSGVTQTPKHLITATGQRVTLRCSPRSGDLSVYWYQQSLDQGLQFLIQYYNGEERAKGNILERFSAQQFPDLHSELNLSSLELGDSALYFCASSVVGLADNEQFFGPGTRLTVL.

This clone was observed a few times. This sequence joins TRBV5-8 and TRBJ1-5; the D is unclear. The CDR3 is 16 amino acids. Trimming removed 4 bases at V and 3 bases at J, with 17 bases between. Per the germline V gene, CDR1 is SGHTS and CDR2 is YDEGEE. The CDR3 nucleotides read TGTGCCAGCAGCCCCATGGTATATAGCTTCAATCAGCCCCAGCATTTT. This codes for CASSPMVYSFNQPQHF. The full variable domain, its missing parts supplied by reference TRBV5-8 and TRBJ1-5, is EAGVTQSPTHLIKTRGQQATLRCSPISGHTSVYWYQQALGLGLQFLLWYDEGEERNRGNFPPRFSGRQFPNYSSELNVNALELEDSALYLCASSPMVYSFNQPQHFGDGTRLSIL.

This clone was seen more than once but under ten times. V and J are TRBV9 and TRBJ2-7, with 7 positions matching TRBD2. CDR1 is SGDLS, CDR2 YYNGEE, per germline. J was trimmed by 5 bases and V by 3 bases; bases with no gene match: 5. This CDR3 is built from 13 residues. The DNA for the CDR3 is TGTGCCAGCAGCGCAGGACTAGTCAACGAGCAGTACTTC. Its translation is CASSAGLVNEQYF.

The V call is TRBV27, the J call TRBJ2-7, with D possibly being TRBD1 or TRBD2 (5 bases each). Trimming cost V 3 bases and J 3 bases, with 12 bases left between them. The length of the CDR3 is 14 residues. Germline V gene data show CDR1 as MNHEY and CDR2 as SMNVEV (reference sequence). This CDR3 reads CASSFSGRSYEQYF. The CDR3 nucleotides are TGTGCCAGCAGTTTCTCGGGACGGAGCTACGAGCAGTACTTC.

The chain uses TRBV30 and TRBJ1-2; D remains ambiguous. CDR1 is GTSNPN and CDR2 is SVGIG in the germline V gene (reference sequence). Trimming left V 0 bases short and J 7 bases short, with 9 bases between. CDR3 length: 12 residues. CDR3 amino acids: CAWSVTTSGYTF. For the CDR3, the DNA is TGTGCCTGGAGTGTCACAACCAGTGGCTACACCTTC.

In nucleotides, the CDR3 is TGTGCCTGGAACCTAGCGGGATGGGAGCAGTTCTTC. Translated: CAWNLAGWEQFF. The chain is built from TRBV30 and TRBJ2-1, with 9 bases matching TRBD2. The CDR3 totals 12 residues. The germline CDR1 and CDR2 sequences are GTSNPN and SVGIG (reference sequence). Trimming at V came to 4 bases and at J to 10 bases, leaving 5 bases not matched to a gene.

CDR3 bases: TGTGCCAGTAGTCAGGGGACAGTAGTCGTGAACACTGAAGCTTTCTTT. Translated, it gives CASSQGTVVVNTEAFF. The chain employs TRBV19 and TRBJ1-1, with 7 bases fitting TRBD1. Germline assignment: CDR1 LNHDA and CDR2 SQIVND (reference sequence). V shed 5 bases, J shed 0 bases, and the junction held 9 bases outside the gene matches. This CDR3 comprises 16 residues.

The gene calls are TRBV29-1 and TRBJ2-7, with D possibly TRBD1 on 5 matching bases. Germline-derived CDR1 and CDR2 are SQVTM and ANQGSEA. There are 12 residues in the CDR3. V shed 7 bases and J shed 3 bases, with 13 bases lying between them. The CDR3 DNA reads as TGCAGCGCCACGGACAATTACTACGAGCAGTACTTC. Amino acid sequence: CSATDNYYEQYF.

The rearrangement joins TRBV19 to TRBJ1-1, with D possibly TRBD1 on 6 matching bases. The CDR3 spans 14 residues. Trimming removed 5 bases from V and 0 bases from J, with 10 bases in between. The germline V gene encodes CDR1 LNHDA and CDR2 SQIVND (reference sequence). The CDR3, as DNA: TGTGCCAGTAGTTACAGGGACATGAACACTGAAGCTTTCTTT. The encoded protein is CASSYRDMNTEAFF.

The rearrangement uses TRBV9 and TRBJ2-1, with TRBD2 matching 10 bases. The CDR3 has 15 amino acids. Germline values: CDR1 SGDLS, CDR2 YYNGEE. The J segment lost 9 bases and the V segment lost 3 bases, leaving 9 bases of the junction unmatched. The CDR3 sequence is CASSASGTSVGEQFF. CDR3 DNA: TGTGCCAGCAGCGCTTCCGGGACTAGCGTCGGTGAGCAGTTCTTC. The full variable domain, rest sourced from reference TRBV9 and TRBJ2-1, is DSGVTQTPKHLITATGQRVTLRCSPRSGDLSVYWYQQSLDQGLQFLIQYYNGEERAKGNILERFSAQQFPDLHSELNLSSLELGDSALYFCASSASGTSVGEQFFGPGTRLTVL.

The V and J genes are TRBV19 and TRBJ1-1; D not resolved. Germline loops: CDR1 LNHDA, CDR2 SQIVND (reference sequence). The V and J ends lost 7 bases and 4 bases respectively, with 13 bases between them. The CDR3 consists of 13 residues. CDR3: CASNPLGSTEAFF. The CDR3 region has the DNA TGTGCCAGTAATCCGTTGGGTAGCACTGAAGCTTTCTTT.

The genes are TRBV2 and TRBJ2-1, with 7 bases aligning to TRBD2. The CDR3 has 15 residues. Trimming took 5 bases from V and 8 from J; bases not matched to a gene: 12. Germline lookup yields CDR1 SNHLY and CDR2 FYNNEI. DNA of the CDR3: TGTGCCAGCAGTACCGGGACTACGGGTGGGGATGAGCAGTTCTTC. It translates to CASSTGTTGGDEQFF.

The gene calls are TRBV19 and TRBJ1-1; tentative D call: TRBD1 (5 bases). The V gene's germline CDR1 is LNHDA and CDR2 SQIVND (reference sequence). Trimming pared 4 bases from V and 2 bases from J, leaving 11 bases between. The CDR3 consists of 14 residues. CDR3 sequence (DNA): TGTGCCAGTAGTAACAGGCAGCCAAACACTGAAGCTTTCTTT. Translation gives CASSNRQPNTEAFF.

This rearrangement joins TRBV5-1 to TRBJ2-3; 10 bases match TRBD2. V was pared by 1 base and J by 4 bases, with 6 bases of the junction left unmatched. This CDR3 comprises 16 residues. CDR1 SGHRS and CDR2 YFSETQ come from the germline V gene. This chain's CDR3 is CASSLWASGSADTQYF. CDR3 bases: TGCGCCAGCAGCTTGTGGGCTAGCGGGAGCGCAGATACGCAGTATTTT. The variable domain in full, with the rest retrieved from reference TRBV5-1 and TRBJ2-3, is KAGVTQTPRYLIKTRGQQVTLSCSPISGHRSVSWYQQTPGQGLQFLFEYFSETQRNKGNFPGRFSGRQFSNSRSEMNVSTLELGDSALYLCASSLWASGSADTQYFGPGTRLTVL.

J is TRBJ1-4 and V is TRBV10-2; 7 positions agree with TRBD1. The length of the CDR3 is 16 residues. Germline values: CDR1 WSHSY, CDR2 SAAADI. V lost 11 bases to trimming and J lost 5 bases; unmatched junction nucleotides: 17. The CDR3 loop reads CAAGEQGTLGNEKLFF. The CDR3 coding sequence is TGCGCCGCTGGGGAACAGGGGACTTTAGGCAATGAAAAACTGTTTTTT.

V gene TRBV6-6 combines with J gene TRBJ2-5, with D possibly being TRBD2 (6 bases). Per germline, CDR1 MNHNY and CDR2 SVGAGI (reference sequence). The CDR3 is 13 amino acids. V gave up 2 bases and J gave up 5 bases, with 9 bases separating them. Here the CDR3 reads CASSYGGTETQYF. DNA for the CDR3: TGTGCCAGCAGTTACGGAGGGACGGAGACCCAGTACTTC.

The CDR3 here is CASSYTTSGPLWGATDTQYF. The CDR3, as DNA: TGTGCCAGCAGCTATACGACTAGCGGGCCCTTATGGGGGGCCACAGATACGCAGTATTTT. The chain couples TRBV6-2 or TRBV6-3 to TRBJ2-3; 10 nucleotides align to TRBD2. The V segment lost 6 bases and the J segment 2 bases; nucleotides outside the gene matches: 20. The CDR3 is made up of 20 amino acids. Germline V lookup: CDR1 MNHEY, CDR2 SVGEGT.

This sequence joins TRBV28 and TRBJ1-5; 8 bases agree with TRBD1. V shed 6 bases and J 6 bases; nucleotides not matched to a gene: 13. The CDR3 spans 16 residues. CDR1 and CDR2 from the germline V gene are MDHEN and SYDVKM. CDR3 nucleotide sequence: TGTGCCAGCAGCCGTATTACAGGGGGTTTGTTTCAGCCCCAGCATTTT. Translating gives CASSRITGGLFQPQHF.

The chain combines TRBV29-1 with TRBJ2-2; D remains ambiguous. CDR1 SQVTM and CDR2 ANQGSEA come from the germline V gene. This CDR3 region has 12 residues. Trimming stripped 2 bases from V and 4 bases from J, with 5 bases between. This chain's CDR3 is CSVERSTGELFF. The CDR3 DNA reads TGCAGCGTTGAAAGGAGCACCGGGGAGCTGTTTTTT.

The rearrangement uses TRBV6-2 or TRBV6-3 and TRBJ2-7; 9 positions agree with TRBD2. Germline V gene lookup returns CDR1 MNHEY and CDR2 SVGEGT. V lost 0 bases to trimming and J lost 1 base; unmatched junction nucleotides: 4. This CDR3 contains 16 residues. The CDR3 loop is CASSYSRLAGSYEQYF. The CDR3 DNA reads TGTGCCAGCAGTTACTCTCGGCTAGCGGGGTCCTACGAGCAGTACTTC.

V is TRBV20-1 and J is TRBJ1-1; D might be TRBD1 (6 bases). Trimming removed 3 bases from V and 8 bases from J, with 10 bases in between. This CDR3 comprises 11 residues. Germline V gives CDR1 DFQATT, CDR2 SNEGSKA (reference sequence). This CDR3 reads CSARWGQEAFF. CDR3 DNA: TGCAGTGCTAGGTGGGGGCAAGAAGCTTTCTTT.